This T cell receptor (beta chain) was sequenced in a study of CD8 T cells in ankylosing spondylitis. Study-level findings and limits: Among TCR beta sequences, a motif of roughly 8 highly homologous variants appeared characteristic of ankylosing spondylitis blood. Within peripheral blood, clones linked to disease were CD8+ and relatively rare.

The CDR3 contains 16 residues. V was cut by 4 bases and J by 7 bases, with 22 bases left in between. CDR1 is LGHDT, CDR2 YNNKEL, per germline (reference sequence). Each CDR3 protein gets one entry after TCRdb re-called the 5' RACE reads with MiXCR. The sample consists of 220,000 or so distinct CDR3 sequences, 10% of them appearing once. This clonotype was observed a few times. The antigen is undetermined. This clonotype originated in a male donor with ankylosing spondylitis or in good health (not recorded which). Specimen: blood, either unsorted or a sorted T cell fraction (not recorded which). The rearrangement links TRBV3-1 to TRBJ1-1; perhaps TRBD1 as D (5 bases). Here the CDR3 reads CASSRPRRRGIIEAFF. The CDR3 DNA follows: TGTGCCAGCAGCCGCCCGCGGCGGAGGGGAATAATTGAAGCTTTCTTT.